A single sample is the source of the 31 T cell receptor beta chains below, sequenced in a study of Graves' ophthalmopathy and Graves' hyperthyroidism. Amplification of the TCR beta CDR3 regions used RNA transcripts (as template). HTBI-primed first-round RT-PCR preceded second-round multiplex PCR. TCRdb reanalysed the multiplex PCR reads using MiXCR and keeps one entry per CDR3 protein. The table lists 11,000 to 15,000 distinct CDR3 sequences, 50% of them singletons. The sequenced sample was peripheral blood. Receptors originate from a woman in her 30s with Graves' ophthalmopathy.

The chain joins TRBV10-3 to TRBJ2-7; a weak D match, TRBD1 (6 bases). The V gene lost 11 bases and the J gene lost 5 bases, with 19 bases spanning the gap. The germline gives CDR1 ENHRY, CDR2 SYGVKD. There are 13 residues in the CDR3. CDR3 DNA: TGTGCCGGGTCCAAACAGGGTAGCCACGAGCAGTACTTC. The encoded protein is CAGSKQGSHEQYF.

Remarks on this clonotype: An end of the junction differs from the germline gene, which may be a read error. The chain uses TRBV7-2 and TRBJ2-7; D tentatively fits TRBD1 or TRBD2 (6 bases each). This CDR3 spans 20 amino acids. The germline CDR1 and CDR2 sequences are SGHTA and FQGNSA. The chain's CDR3 is CASSLATSWKWGRRTYEHYF. The CDR3 DNA is TGTGCCAGCAGCTTAGCCACTAGCTGGAAGTGGGGGCGCCGCACTTACGAGCATTACTTC.

The chain carries TRBV25-1 and TRBJ2-3; D remains unclear. Trimming left V 10 bases short and J 2 bases short, with 13 bases between. This CDR3 region has 13 residues. Germline V gene data show CDR1 as MGHDK and CDR2 as SYGVNS. CDR3: CAISPPDTDTQYF. The CDR3, as DNA: TGTGCCATCTCTCCGCCTGACACAGATACGCAGTATTTT.

This sequence joins TRBV29-1 and TRBJ1-5; D is unresolved. Germline V gene sequence: CDR1 SQVTM, CDR2 ANQGSEA. This CDR3 is 12 amino acids long. The ends were cut back, 7 bases at V and 11 bases at J, with 18 bases in the middle. CDR3 in DNA: TGCAGCGGTATGACCGGATCGGCGGCCCAGCATTTT. It is translated as CSGMTGSAAQHF.

This clonotype was counted between two and nine times. The CDR3 is CSASKTGKAEAFF. The CDR3 region has the DNA TGCAGTGCTAGCAAGACAGGGAAGGCTGAAGCTTTCTTT. J is TRBJ1-1 and V is TRBV20-1, with 7 bases matching TRBD1. Germline-derived CDR1 and CDR2 are DFQATT and SNEGSKA (reference sequence). Trimming cost V 3 bases and J 6 bases; bases outside gene matches: 7. The CDR3 has 13 residues.

This clonotype was seen a handful of times. This chain connects TRBV20-1 to TRBJ2-3; tentatively, D is TRBD1 or TRBD2 (5 bases each). In germline, CDR1 is DFQATT, CDR2 SNEGSKA (reference sequence). This CDR3 has 16 amino acids. The ends were cut back, 3 bases at V and 0 bases at J, with 16 bases in the middle. As DNA, the CDR3 is TGCAGTGCTAGGGACACTAGGTACCATAGCACAGATACGCAGTATTTT. Amino acids: CSARDTRYHSTDTQYF.

This clonotype was found many times. The V call is TRBV15, the J call TRBJ1-6; perhaps TRBD1 as D (5 bases). The V end lost 1 base, the J end lost 13 bases, and 17 bases lay between the germline ends. The length of the CDR3 is 15 residues. Per the germline V gene, CDR1 is LNHNV and CDR2 is YYDKDF (reference sequence). As DNA, the CDR3 is TGTGCCACCAGCAGAGGGGGGGGGGACCATGAGCCCCTCCACTTT. Translated: CATSRGGGDHEPLHF.

This clonotype showed up many times. This rearrangement joins TRBV7-8 to TRBJ2-7; 11 nucleotides match TRBD2. Germline loops: CDR1 SGHVS, CDR2 FQNEAQ. V was pared by 2 bases and J by 3 bases, with 6 bases of the junction left unmatched. This CDR3 has 16 residues. CDR3 in DNA: TGTGCCAGCAGCTTACGAACTAGCGGGAGTCTCTACGAGCAGTACTTC. Translated, it gives CASSLRTSGSLYEQYF.

This clonotype was observed a single time. In nucleotides, the CDR3 is TGTGCCAGCAGCACGACCGGGGCTGGGGCCAACGTCCTGACTTTC. This codes for CASSTTGAGANVLTF. The chain recombines TRBV7-2 with TRBJ2-6; possibly TRBD2 for D (5 bases). Between the trimmed V and J ends, which lost 5 bases and 2 bases, there was a span of 10 bases. Germline lookup yields CDR1 SGHTA and CDR2 FQGNSA. This CDR3 region has 15 residues.

The J gene is TRBJ1-6, the V gene TRBV7-9, with TRBD1 matching over 8 bases. The CDR3 runs 15 residues. Germline lookup yields CDR1 SEHNR and CDR2 FQNEAQ (reference sequence). The junction had 10 bases not matched to a gene; V was cut back by 5 bases and J by 10 bases. The CDR3 here is CASSATTGVSSPLHF. Here the CDR3 DNA reads TGTGCCAGCAGCGCGACGACAGGGGTTAGCTCACCCCTCCACTTT.

On this clonotype itself: This may be a read error, as it is one base from a much larger clone. V and J are TRBV7-6 and TRBJ2-7; 7 bases map to TRBD2. Germline V CDR1 and CDR2: SGHVS, FNYEAQ. CDR3 length equals 14 residues. The CDR3 protein is CASSRGLYSYGQYF. DNA of the CDR3: TGTGCCAGCAGCAGGGGACTATACTCCTACGGGCAGTACTTC.

This clonotype was recorded at least ten times. This chain connects TRBV4-1 to TRBJ2-5; 10 bases align to TRBD1. V lost 5 bases to trimming and J lost 4 bases; unmatched junction nucleotides: 7. The germline CDR1 and CDR2 sequences are MGHRA and YSYEKL. There are 15 residues in the CDR3. The CDR3, as DNA: TGCGCCAGCAGCTCCGGGACAGGGGTAAGAGAGACCCAGTACTTC. It is translated as CASSSGTGVRETQYF.

The genes are TRBV10-2 and TRBJ2-4; 9 nucleotides line up with TRBD2. The germline gives CDR1 WSHSY, CDR2 SAAADI. This CDR3 region has 16 residues. V shed 6 bases and J 3 bases; nucleotides not matched to a gene: 9. The CDR3 sequence is CASSLAGREGKNIQYF. CDR3 DNA sequence: TGCGCCAGCAGCCTAGCGGGAAGAGAGGGCAAAAACATTCAGTACTTC.

The chain has TRBV2 and TRBJ1-6, with D uncertain. The CDR3 covers 12 residues. Germline CDR1 is SNHLY and CDR2 is FYNNEI. Trimming pared 6 bases from V and 6 bases from J, leaving 6 bases between. The CDR3 protein is CASRRINSPLHF. CDR3 sequence (DNA): TGTGCCAGCAGACGGATTAATTCACCCCTCCACTTT.

This clonotype was counted at least ten times. The chain joins TRBV7-3 to TRBJ2-7; no clear D. The CDR3 extends over 13 amino acids. V was trimmed by 2 bases and J by 3 bases, leaving 8 bases between them. Germline V gene data show CDR1 as SGHTA and CDR2 as FQGTGA. The CDR3 here is CASSLGVGYEQYF. The CDR3 DNA is TGTGCCAGCAGCTTAGGGGTGGGCTACGAGCAGTACTTC.

On this clonotype: One end of the junction is discordant with germline, which a read error may explain. The J gene is TRBJ2-1, the V gene TRBV2; a possible D gene is TRBD1 (6 bases). CDR1 is SNHLY, CDR2 FYNNEI, per germline. The CDR3 has 14 residues. The CDR3 sequence: CASSEAWTEVPLTF. For the CDR3, the DNA is TGTGCCAGCAGTGAAGCGTGGACAGAAGTACCCCTCACCTTC. Supplemented by reference TRBV2 and TRBJ2-1, the full variable domain reads EPEVTQTPSHQVTQMGQEVILRCVPISNHLYFYWYRQILGQKVEFLVSFYNNEISEKSEIFDDQFSVERPDGSNFTLKIRSTKLEDSAMYFCASSEAWTEVPLTFGPGTRLTVL.

V and J are TRBV7-9 and TRBJ2-3, with 13 bases identical to TRBD2. V dropped 11 bases and J dropped 2; count of bases not matched to a gene: 4. In germline, CDR1 is SEHNR, CDR2 FQNEAQ (reference sequence). The CDR3 is made up of 14 amino acids. CDR3 coding DNA: TGTGCCGCCGGGACTAGCGGGAACACAGATACGCAGTATTTT. It yields the protein CAAGTSGNTDTQYF. Complete variable domain (other parts from reference TRBV7-9 and TRBJ2-3): DTGVSQNPRHKITKRGQNVTFRCDPISEHNRLYWYRQTLGQGPEFLTYFQNEAQLEKSRLLSDRFSAERPKGSFSTLEIQRTEQGDSAMYLCAAGTSGNTDTQYFGPGTRLTVL.

This clonotype was observed at least ten times. The chain links TRBV19 to TRBJ2-5, with 10 bases fitting TRBD2. Trimming at V came to 0 bases and at J to 5 bases, leaving 12 bases not matched to a gene. The CDR3 is made up of 18 amino acids. CDR1 is LNHDA, CDR2 SQIVND, per germline (reference sequence). This chain's CDR3 is CASSIDGPRVAGGETQYF. The CDR3 DNA reads as TGTGCCAGTAGTATAGATGGCCCCAGGGTAGCGGGGGGTGAGACCCAGTACTTC.

This sequence joins TRBV20-1 and TRBJ2-1; 9 nucleotides match TRBD2. The length of the CDR3 is 14 residues. Germline-derived CDR1 and CDR2 are DFQATT and SNEGSKA (reference sequence). After removal of 3 bases from V and 9 bases from J, the junction contained 9 bases not matched to a gene. As DNA, the CDR3 is TGCAGTGCTAGTGGGAGCGGGAGGATTAGTGAGCAGTTCTTC. Translation: CSASGSGRISEQFF.

The J gene is TRBJ2-7, the V gene TRBV20-1, with 9 bases lining up with TRBD1. Losses at the gene ends were 5 bases for V and 3 bases for J; bases not matched to a gene: 2. CDR3 length: 12 amino acids. Germline CDR1 and CDR2: DFQATT and SNEGSKA (reference sequence). The DNA for the CDR3 is TGCAGTGCTCTGACAGGGGGCTACGAGCAGTACTTC. Translating it yields CSALTGGYEQYF.

In its sample, this clonotype ranks as medium-sized. The chain combines TRBV9 with TRBJ2-3, with a tentative D call TRBD2 (6 bases). CDR1 is SGDLS, CDR2 YYNGEE, per germline. Trimming removed 0 bases at V and 2 bases at J, with 10 bases between. The CDR3 is made up of 15 amino acids. The CDR3 sequence: CASSVVASDTDTQYF. The CDR3 nucleotides read TGTGCCAGCAGCGTAGTGGCTAGCGACACAGATACGCAGTATTTT.

By sample share, this clonotype is medium-sized. The chain links TRBV19 to TRBJ2-7, with D possibly being TRBD1 (6 bases). From germline, CDR1 is LNHDA and CDR2 SQIVND (reference sequence). The CDR3 is 16 residues long. V lost 3 bases, J lost 3 bases, and 18 bases lay in between. The DNA of the CDR3 is TGTGCCAGTAGTATTTCCTTTGGGGGCCGTGTCTACGAGCAGTACTTC. Its protein is CASSISFGGRVYEQYF.

This clonotype has ten or more counts. CDR3 DNA: TGTGCCAGCAGTTGGGCGAATTTGAACACTGAAGCTTTCTTT. Amino acid sequence: CASSWANLNTEAFF. The chain combines TRBV6-2 or TRBV6-3 with TRBJ1-1, with D unresolved. The CDR3 loop spans 14 amino acids. Per germline, CDR1 MNHEY and CDR2 SVGEGT. The germline V and J ends were trimmed by 4 bases and 0 bases, with 9 bases remaining between them.

This chain joins TRBV20-1 and TRBJ2-7, with 8 bases aligning to TRBD1. Germline values: CDR1 DFQATT, CDR2 SNEGSKA (reference sequence). The CDR3 contains 10 residues. The CDR3: CSHDRGEQYV. DNA for the CDR3: TGCAGCCACGACAGGGGCGAGCAGTACGTC.

Note on this clonotype: This may be a read error: a much more frequent sequence differs by one nucleotide. The chain employs TRBV25-1 and TRBJ2-5, with D perhaps TRBD2 (7 bases). Germline CDR1 reads MGHDK; CDR2 reads SYGVNS. The CDR3 is 14 amino acids. V gave up 3 bases and J gave up 9 bases, with 17 bases separating them. In nucleotides, the CDR3 is TGTGCCAGCAGTGATACAGGGAGGGATGAGTCCCAGTACTTC. It encodes CASSDTGRDESQYF.

The chain combines TRBV12-3 or TRBV12-4 with TRBJ2-7, with TRBD1 matching over 12 bases. The CDR3 is made up of 14 amino acids. Losses at the gene ends were 6 bases for V and 6 bases for J; bases not matched to a gene: 6. The CDR3 sequence: CASSPGTGGSEQYF. The DNA for the CDR3 is TGTGCCAGCAGCCCCGGGACAGGGGGCTCCGAGCAGTACTTC.

Comments on this clonotype: At one boundary the junction diverges from the germline segment, which might be a read error. The rearrangement links TRBV10-3 to TRBJ1-2; no firm D call. Germline CDR1 is ENHRY and CDR2 is SYGVKD. The CDR3 sequence is 8 residues long. The CDR3 sequence is CAISESYF. CDR3 sequence (DNA): TGTGCCATCAGTGAGTCCTACTTC.

The rearrangement joins TRBV27 to TRBJ2-1; perhaps TRBD2 as D (6 bases). Germline V CDR1 and CDR2: MNHEY, SMNVEV (reference sequence). Trimming left V 4 bases short and J 13 bases short, with 17 bases between. The CDR3 spans 13 residues. This CDR3 reads CASSSGTHNGQFF. CDR3 bases: TGTGCCAGCAGTTCCGGGACTCACAATGGACAGTTCTTC.

This clonotype is categorized as medium-sized. J is TRBJ2-1 and V is TRBV7-2; 10 nucleotides align to TRBD2. The CDR3 is made up of 15 amino acids. The trim removed 5 bases at V and 8 bases at J, leaving 9 bases unmatched. Per germline, CDR1 SGHTA and CDR2 FQGNSA. Here the CDR3 reads CASSKPGLAWDEQFF. Written as DNA, the CDR3 is TGTGCCAGCAGCAAGCCGGGACTAGCGTGGGATGAGCAGTTCTTC.

The V and J genes are TRBV6-5 and TRBJ1-1; TRBD1 might be the D (5 bases). Trimming took 1 base from V and 3 from J, leaving 12 bases between them. Germline loops: CDR1 MNHEY, CDR2 SVGAGI. This CDR3 has 15 residues. As DNA, the CDR3 is TGTGCCAGCAGTTACTTACAGACCAGGGACACTGAAGCTTTCTTT. Translating it yields CASSYLQTRDTEAFF.

By frequency in the sample, this clonotype is medium-sized (0.01 to 0.1%). V gene TRBV9 combines with J gene TRBJ1-5; no definite D call. Per the germline V gene, CDR1 is SGDLS and CDR2 is YYNGEE. The CDR3 extends over 15 amino acids. V lost 0 bases and J lost 3, with 10 bases in between. As DNA, the CDR3 is TGTGCCAGCAGCGTAGGAGGAATCCCCAATCAGCCCCAGCATTTT. This translates into CASSVGGIPNQPQHF.